These 8 T cell receptor beta chains were sequenced from one sample in a study of control samples from healthy donors and cancer patients. Clones were sequenced by immunoSEQ multiplex PCR, and TCRdb holds only the in-frame ones, with some missing. The sample yields roughly 100,000 clones, under 95% seen once. The sequencing sample was made of blood. Source of these receptors: a woman aged 18-29 years in good health.

This rearrangement joins TRBV30 to TRBJ1-3; D gene uncertain. V lost 2 bases to trimming and J lost 1 base, with 6 bases between them. The germline V gene encodes CDR1 GTSNPN and CDR2 SVGIG (reference sequence). The CDR3 runs 13 residues. The CDR3: CAWSSQSGNTIYF. The CDR3 coding sequence is TGTGCCTGGAGTTCGCAATCTGGAAACACCATATATTTT.

J is TRBJ2-1 and V is TRBV7-7; D might be TRBD2 (7 bases). Trimming removed 2 bases from V and 7 bases from J, with 15 bases in between. The CDR3 is made up of 15 amino acids. Germline V gene sequence: CDR1 SSHAT, CDR2 FNYEAQ (reference sequence). CDR3 protein: CASSLNRGAQNEQFF. The CDR3 region has the DNA TGTGCCAGCAGCTTAAATCGGGGGGCGCAGAATGAGCAGTTCTTC.

The gene calls are TRBV7-2 and TRBJ1-2; the D gene is possibly TRBD1 (6 bases). This CDR3 is 16 amino acids long. V was pared by 5 bases and J by 4 bases, with 20 bases between. In germline, CDR1 is SGHTA, CDR2 FQGNSA. Here the CDR3 DNA reads TGTGCCAGCAGCCCGGGTGGGGGCCGAACCTCCTATGGCTACACCTTC. Translated: CASSPGGGRTSYGYTF.

The chain is built from TRBV4-1 and TRBJ2-7; tentatively, D is TRBD1 (5 bases). Trimming left V 0 bases short and J 7 bases short, with 13 bases between. From germline, CDR1 is MGHRA and CDR2 YSYEKL. The length of the CDR3 is 14 residues. The DNA for the CDR3 is TGCGCCAGCAGCCAAGATACCCAGGGCTGGGAGCAGTACTTC. Translated, it gives CASSQDTQGWEQYF.

This chain uses TRBV7-9 with TRBJ1-5, with TRBD1 identical over 7 bases. The trim removed 3 bases at V and 2 bases at J, leaving 1 base unmatched. This CDR3 comprises 14 residues. CDR1 and CDR2 (germline): SEHNR, FQNEAQ (reference sequence). The CDR3 protein is CASSLGTGNQPQHF. The CDR3 nucleotides are TGTGCCAGCAGCTTGGGGACAGGCAATCAGCCCCAGCATTTT.

Details on this clone: A read error may account for a junction end that differs from germline. The chain joins TRBV15 to TRBJ2-7, with 9 bases identical to TRBD2. The germline gives CDR1 LNHNV, CDR2 YYDKDF (reference sequence). This CDR3 region has 13 residues. CDR3 amino acids: CATSRDLALAGSF. The CDR3 DNA sequence: TGTGCCACCAGCAGAGATCTTGCCCTAGCGGGATCCTTC.

The chain couples TRBV7-3 to TRBJ2-2; D is unclear. The germline CDR1 and CDR2 sequences are SGHTA and FQGTGA. V was trimmed by 0 bases and J by 5 bases, leaving 4 bases between them. The CDR3 extends over 13 amino acids. The CDR3: CASSLTRTGELFF. The CDR3 region has the DNA TGTGCCAGCAGCTTAACTAGAACCGGGGAGCTGTTTTTT.

The chain combines TRBV7-3 with TRBJ2-1, with 9 bases identical to TRBD2. Germline-derived CDR1 and CDR2 are SGHTA and FQGTGA. With V trimmed by 0 bases and J by 7 bases, 10 bases remained unmatched. The CDR3 consists of 17 residues. The CDR3 protein is CASSLTTASGAINEQFF. The CDR3 DNA sequence: TGTGCCAGCAGCTTAACGACGGCTAGCGGGGCTATTAATGAGCAGTTCTTC.